This T cell receptor (beta chain) was retrieved from a study of early T cells in non-severe SARS-CoV-2 infection. This clonotype was seen a handful of times. Antigen unknown. This CDR3 spans 14 amino acids. CDR1 is SQVTM and CDR2 is ANQGSEA in the germline V gene. V lost 3 bases to trimming and J lost 0 bases, with 9 bases between them. Study conclusions and caveats: Reliance on VDJdb matching favored anti-spike CD8 responses; private and CD4 specificities were missed.

As part of library construction, unique molecular identifiers were attached to individual cDNA molecules. TCRdb processed the 5' RACE reads anew with MiXCR; each CDR3 protein has one entry. The table has some 64,000 distinct CDR3 sequences, 8.8% seen once. This rearrangement joins TRBV29-1 to TRBJ1-3; weak D call: TRBD1 (5 bases). The sequencing used whole blood, collected at baseline. The source is an adult who was a healthcare worker with PCR-confirmed SARS-CoV-2 infection or an uninfected control (not recorded which). The DNA of the CDR3 is TGCAGCGTTGATAAGGGGAGCTCTGGAAACACCATATATTTT. Translation: CSVDKGSSGNTIYF.